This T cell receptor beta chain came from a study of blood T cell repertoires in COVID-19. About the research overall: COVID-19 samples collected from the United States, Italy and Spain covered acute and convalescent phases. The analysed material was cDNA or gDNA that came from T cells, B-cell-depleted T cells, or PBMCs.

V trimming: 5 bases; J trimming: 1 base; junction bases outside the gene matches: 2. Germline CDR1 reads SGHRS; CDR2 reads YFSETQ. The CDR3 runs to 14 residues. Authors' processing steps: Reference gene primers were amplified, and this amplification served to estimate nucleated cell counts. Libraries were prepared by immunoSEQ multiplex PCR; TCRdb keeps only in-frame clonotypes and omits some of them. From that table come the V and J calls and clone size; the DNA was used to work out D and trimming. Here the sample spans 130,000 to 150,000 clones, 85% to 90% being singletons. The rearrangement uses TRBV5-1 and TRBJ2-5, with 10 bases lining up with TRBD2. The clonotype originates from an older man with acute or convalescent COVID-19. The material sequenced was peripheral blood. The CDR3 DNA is TGCGCCAGCAGGCTAGCGGGAGTCCAAGAGACCCAGTACTTC. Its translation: CASRLAGVQETQYF.